Below, 30 T cell receptor beta chains from the same sample are listed, as sequenced in a study of T-cell memory formation after mild COVID-19. TCRdb independently ran MiXCR on the 5' RACE reads; one entry per CDR3 protein. The table includes just over 60,000 distinct CDR3 sequences, roughly 9.9% detected once. Material for sequencing was PBMCs or a T cell subset sorted from them (not recorded which). Source of these receptors: a young man who had mild COVID-19 (a few samples of this study predate the infection). Cell type and time point are not known.

Many counts were recorded for this clonotype. The rearrangement uses TRBV3-1 and TRBJ2-3, with a possible D match to TRBD1 (5 bases). Germline assignment: CDR1 LGHDT and CDR2 YNNKEL (reference sequence). The germline V and J ends were trimmed by 10 bases and 3 bases, with 29 bases remaining between them. The CDR3 is 18 residues long. Here the CDR3 DNA reads TGTGCCACCTCCGGGCCGATCCGCAGGGATATAGGAACAGATACGCAGTATTTT. Encoded protein: CATSGPIRRDIGTDTQYF.

The rearrangement uses TRBV6-5 and TRBJ1-6, with 8 bases lining up with TRBD1. This CDR3 is built from 13 residues. V was pared by 11 bases and J by 5 bases, with 5 bases of the junction left unmatched. Germline CDR1 reads MNHEY; CDR2 reads SVGAGI. The CDR3: CAVTDRDNSPLHF. The CDR3, as DNA: TGTGCCGTAACGGACAGGGATAATTCACCCCTCCACTTT.

There are a few counts of this clonotype. This chain joins TRBV5-1 and TRBJ2-3; TRBD2 matches 8 bases. CDR3 length: 16 residues. Germline values: CDR1 SGHRS, CDR2 YFSETQ. V lost 4 bases to trimming and J lost 3 bases; unmatched junction nucleotides: 10. The DNA of the CDR3 is TGCGCCAGCAGCAGCTTCTCACTAGCGGCGACAGATACGCAGTATTTT. It translates to CASSSFSLAATDTQYF.

V is TRBV27 and J is TRBJ2-1; 9 nucleotides line up with TRBD2. Germline V gene lookup returns CDR1 MNHEY and CDR2 SMNVEV (reference sequence). V was clipped by 5 bases and J by 4 bases; unmatched bases: 9. CDR3 length: 16 residues. In DNA form, the CDR3 reads TGTGCCAGCAGTCCCCTGGCTAGCGGGGTATACAATGAGCAGTTCTTC. It yields the protein CASSPLASGVYNEQFF.

V gene TRBV4-1 combines with J gene TRBJ1-2; 9 bases match TRBD1. The CDR3 runs 14 residues. After removal of 0 bases from V and 7 bases from J, the junction contained 3 bases not matched to a gene. Looked up from germline, CDR1 is MGHRA and CDR2 is YSYEKL. CDR3 coding DNA: TGCGCCAGCAGCCAAGAGGGGACAGGGACTGGCTACACCTTC. Amino acids: CASSQEGTGTGYTF.

This chain connects TRBV7-8 to TRBJ2-7; 7 nucleotides agree with TRBD2. CDR1 SGHVS and CDR2 FQNEAQ come from the germline V gene. V was clipped by 8 bases and J by 1 base; unmatched bases: 8. This CDR3 comprises 14 residues. The CDR3 spells CASGRGSGSYEQYF. CDR3 DNA: TGTGCCAGCGGGAGGGGCAGCGGGTCCTACGAGCAGTACTTC.

The V and J genes are TRBV15 and TRBJ2-1, with a weak D call TRBD1 (5 bases). Germline CDR1 is LNHNV and CDR2 is YYDKDF (reference sequence). This CDR3 spans 16 amino acids. V was trimmed by 1 base and J by 2 bases, leaving 12 bases between them. The CDR3 region is CATSRGRGQAYNEQFF. DNA of the CDR3: TGTGCCACCAGCAGAGGTCGAGGACAAGCCTACAATGAGCAGTTCTTC. The full variable domain, its missing parts supplied by reference TRBV15 and TRBJ2-1, is DAMVIQNPRYQVTQFGKPVTLSCSQTLNHNVMYWYQQKSSQAPKLLFHYYDKDFNNEADTPDNFQSRRPNTSFCFLDIRSPGLGDTAMYLCATSRGRGQAYNEQFFGPGTRLTVL.

This clonotype was seen repeatedly, ten times or more. This sequence joins TRBV12-3 or TRBV12-4 and TRBJ2-3; 9 bases line up with TRBD1. J was trimmed by 6 bases and V by 3 bases; bases with no gene match: 10. The CDR3 consists of 16 residues. The CDR3 DNA sequence: TGTGCCAGCAGTTTTGGGTTTGGAGGACAGGGGGATACGCAGTATTTT. Translating it yields CASSFGFGGQGDTQYF.

The chain combines TRBV5-4 with TRBJ2-3, with no clear D. This CDR3 has 15 residues. From germline, CDR1 is SGHNT and CDR2 YYREEE (reference sequence). V lost 4 bases and J 0 bases, leaving 12 bases between the germline ends. The chain's CDR3 is CASSGVGTSTDTQYF. CDR3 sequence (DNA): TGTGCCAGCAGCGGGGTGGGTACTAGCACAGATACGCAGTATTTT.

V is TRBV7-3 and J is TRBJ1-1; the D is unclear. The CDR3 runs to 13 residues. Trimming shortened V by 6 bases and J by 5 bases, and 13 bases separated the two germline ends. Germline V CDR1 and CDR2: SGHTA, FQGTGA. For the CDR3, the DNA is TGTGCCAGCAGTTCCGGTGGGTTGACTGAAGCTTTCTTT. This codes for CASSSGGLTEAFF.

Ten or more counts support this clonotype. The V and J genes are TRBV6-5 and TRBJ1-6; D remains unclear. V lost 7 bases, J lost 10 bases, and 20 bases lay in between. Per the germline V gene, CDR1 is MNHEY and CDR2 is SVGAGI. The CDR3 runs 15 residues. The CDR3 loop reads CASTQSEAYRSPLHF. DNA for the CDR3: TGTGCCAGCACCCAATCCGAGGCCTACCGGTCACCCCTCCACTTT.

This clonotype has only a few counts. This chain connects TRBV5-1 to TRBJ1-4; a weak D match, TRBD1 (6 bases). Per the germline V gene, CDR1 is SGHRS and CDR2 is YFSETQ. Trimming left V 4 bases short and J 12 bases short, with 16 bases between. CDR3 length equals 13 residues. CDR3 sequence: CASSPGQSRELFF. CDR3 in DNA: TGCGCCAGCAGCCCAGGACAGTCCCGGGAACTGTTTTTT.

The chain joins TRBV15 to TRBJ2-5; weak D call: TRBD2 (7 bases). Per germline, CDR1 LNHNV and CDR2 YYDKDF (reference sequence). V lost 1 base, J lost 4 bases, and 16 bases lay in between. The CDR3 has 16 amino acids. CDR3 region: CATSRVRGAGGETQYF. CDR3 bases: TGTGCCACCAGCAGAGTACGGGGGGCCGGGGGAGAGACCCAGTACTTC. Combining the CDR3 with reference TRBV15 and TRBJ2-5 gives the whole variable domain DAMVIQNPRYQVTQFGKPVTLSCSQTLNHNVMYWYQQKSSQAPKLLFHYYDKDFNNEADTPDNFQSRRPNTSFCFLDIRSPGLGDTAMYLCATSRVRGAGGETQYFGPGTRLLVL.

This clonotype was seen repeatedly, ten times or more. The J gene is TRBJ2-3, the V gene TRBV6-6, with no clear D. The CDR3 has 13 residues. Trimming took off 10 bases at V and 0 bases at J, with 11 bases between the two ends. Germline V gives CDR1 MNHNY, CDR2 SVGAGI (reference sequence). The CDR3 region has the DNA TGTGCCACCCAAATCCCGAGCACAGATACGCAGTATTTT. This gives the protein CATQIPSTDTQYF.

The chain recombines TRBV7-9 with TRBJ1-5; D unresolved. The ends were cut back, 2 bases at V and 5 bases at J, with 7 bases in the middle. The germline CDR1 and CDR2 sequences are SEHNR and FQNEAQ (reference sequence). The CDR3 loop spans 13 amino acids. Here the CDR3 reads CASSLQADQPQHF. CDR3 nucleotide sequence: TGTGCCAGCAGCTTACAGGCCGATCAGCCCCAGCATTTT.

This clonotype has at least ten counts. The gene calls are TRBV7-2 and TRBJ2-2, with D uncertain. This CDR3 spans 13 amino acids. V lost 1 base, J lost 8 bases, and 8 bases lay in between. Germline V gene data show CDR1 as SGHTA and CDR2 as FQGNSA. CDR3 in DNA: TGTGCCAGCAGCTTAGGGGTTGCTGGGGAGCTGTTTTTT. Amino acids: CASSLGVAGELFF.

This chain links TRBV20-1 with TRBJ2-5; possible D gene TRBD1, 6 bases. V was pared by 2 bases and J by 4 bases, with 11 bases between. Germline V CDR1 and CDR2: DFQATT, SNEGSKA (reference sequence). There are 13 residues in the CDR3. The CDR3 DNA reads TGCAGTGCTAGACAGGGGAGAGGAGAGACCCAGTACTTC. Protein sequence: CSARQGRGETQYF.

This clonotype has only a few counts. This sequence joins TRBV7-8 and TRBJ1-2, with TRBD1 matching 7 bases. This CDR3 spans 17 amino acids. Germline values: CDR1 SGHVS, CDR2 FQNEAQ. The V gene end was trimmed by 0 bases and the J gene end by 2 bases; junction bases not matched to a gene: 9. In nucleotides, the CDR3 is TGTGCCAGCAGCTTAGCGAGGGGGCCCGGAAGAAACTATGGCTACACCTTC. Amino acid sequence: CASSLARGPGRNYGYTF.

This clonotype was seen more than once but under ten times. CDR3 sequence: CASSGQPTGEETQYF. The CDR3 bases are TGTGCCAGCAGTGGTCAACCGACAGGGGAAGAGACCCAGTACTTC. This chain uses TRBV6-1 with TRBJ2-5; TRBD1 matches 8 bases. J was trimmed by 3 bases and V by 4 bases; bases with no gene match: 7. The length of the CDR3 is 15 residues. The germline gives CDR1 MNHNS, CDR2 SASEGT.

This clonotype showed up just a few times. The chain joins TRBV27 to TRBJ2-7; D unresolved. The CDR3 spans 11 residues. Germline assignment: CDR1 MNHEY and CDR2 SMNVEV (reference sequence). Trimming pared 5 bases from V and 2 bases from J, leaving 4 bases between. CDR3 loop: CASSPAYEQYV. The CDR3 bases are TGTGCCAGCAGTCCAGCCTACGAGCAGTACGTC.

V is TRBV12-3 or TRBV12-4 and J is TRBJ2-1; no reliable D call. This CDR3 spans 13 amino acids. The V and J ends lost 4 bases and 4 bases respectively, with 8 bases between them. This chain's CDR3 is CASSSTRYNEQFF. The CDR3 coding sequence is TGTGCCAGCAGTTCTACCCGGTACAATGAGCAGTTCTTC.

This sequence joins TRBV4-1 and TRBJ2-5, with D unclear. The CDR3 sequence is 15 residues long. Germline V CDR1 and CDR2: MGHRA, YSYEKL. V was shortened by 0 bases and J by 1 base, with 9 bases between the two germline ends. Here the CDR3 reads CASSQETVTQETQYF. CDR3 nucleotide sequence: TGCGCCAGCAGCCAAGAAACGGTGACCCAAGAGACCCAGTACTTC.

This clonotype was seen ten or more times. This sequence joins TRBV7-9 and TRBJ2-5, with D hard to call. The germline CDR1 and CDR2 sequences are SEHNR and FQNEAQ (reference sequence). V was trimmed by 6 bases and J by 3 bases, leaving 8 bases between them. The CDR3 runs 12 residues. The DNA of the CDR3 is TGTGCCAGCAGTCGGGCAGAAGAGACCCAGTACTTC. Translating it yields CASSRAEETQYF. The entire variable domain, with the rest obtained from reference TRBV7-9 and TRBJ2-5, is as follows: DTGVSQNPRHKITKRGQNVTFRCDPISEHNRLYWYRQTLGQGPEFLTYFQNEAQLEKSRLLSDRFSAERPKGSFSTLEIQRTEQGDSAMYLCASSRAEETQYFGPGTRLLVL.

The chain couples TRBV5-5 to TRBJ2-1; no reliable D call. The length of the CDR3 is 15 residues. V lost 1 base and J 3 bases, leaving 11 bases between the germline ends. Germline V gene lookup returns CDR1 SGHKS and CDR2 YYEKEE (reference sequence). CDR3 loop: CASSLLGGLYNEQFF. The CDR3 DNA follows: TGTGCCAGCAGCTTGTTGGGTGGCCTCTACAATGAGCAGTTCTTC. Combining the CDR3 with reference TRBV5-5 and TRBJ2-1 gives the whole variable domain DAGVTQSPTHLIKTRGQQVTLRCSPISGHKSVSWYQQVLGQGPQFIFQYYEKEERGRGNFPDRFSARQFPNYSSELNVNALLLGDSALYLCASSLLGGLYNEQFFGPGTRLTVL.

A few counts support this clonotype. The chain links TRBV24-1 to TRBJ1-1; D is possibly TRBD1 (6 bases). The V gene lost 5 bases and the J gene lost 5 bases, with 20 bases spanning the gap. Germline V gene lookup returns CDR1 KGHDR and CDR2 SFDVKD. This CDR3 has 16 residues. CDR3 sequence: CATSGPGPRGQTEAFF. As DNA, the CDR3 is TGTGCCACCAGTGGCCCGGGCCCGCGGGGGCAAACTGAAGCTTTCTTT.

In its sample, this clonotype was seen a few times. The J gene is TRBJ1-5, the V gene TRBV6-5; D gene uncertain. The CDR3 length is 14 residues. Germline CDR1 is MNHEY and CDR2 is SVGAGI. V lost 6 bases to trimming and J lost 2 bases, with 11 bases between them. The CDR3 sequence: CASSRAVGNQPQHF. In DNA, the CDR3 is TGTGCCAGCAGCCGAGCGGTGGGCAATCAGCCCCAGCATTTT.

This clonotype has just a few counts. The chain carries TRBV24-1 and TRBJ1-6; no definite D call. The CDR3 sequence is 15 residues long. Germline values: CDR1 KGHDR, CDR2 SFDVKD. V gave up 4 bases and J gave up 10 bases, with 16 bases separating them. The CDR3 loop reads CATSEGKHWESPLHF. CDR3 DNA sequence: TGTGCCACCAGTGAAGGCAAACACTGGGAGTCACCCCTCCACTTT.

In its sample, this clonotype was seen many times. J is TRBJ2-5 and V is TRBV20-1, with TRBD2 matching 8 bases. Germline V lookup: CDR1 DFQATT, CDR2 SNEGSKA (reference sequence). The trim removed 0 bases at V and 1 base at J, leaving 7 bases unmatched. The CDR3 spans 16 residues. CDR3 coding DNA: TGCAGTGCTAGAGATCTCTTTCGGGGGGGCCAAGAGACCCAGTACTTC. It translates to CSARDLFRGGQETQYF.

The chain couples TRBV4-1 to TRBJ1-5; 7 nucleotides agree with TRBD1. The germline CDR1 and CDR2 sequences are MGHRA and YSYEKL. The V gene end was trimmed by 0 bases and the J gene end by 5 bases; junction bases not matched to a gene: 7. The CDR3 is made up of 16 amino acids. In nucleotides, the CDR3 is TGCGCCAGCAGCCAAGAAGGCGACAGGGAGGATCAGCCCCAGCATTTT. It translates to CASSQEGDREDQPQHF.

This clonotype turned up a few times. The chain carries TRBV12-3 or TRBV12-4 and TRBJ1-2; tentatively, D is TRBD1 (5 bases). The germline V and J ends were trimmed by 7 bases and 2 bases, with 20 bases remaining between them. This CDR3 spans 16 amino acids. The DNA for the CDR3 is TGTGCCAGCACCCCCCACGCGACAGATTTCAACTATGGCTACACCTTC. Translation: CASTPHATDFNYGYTF.